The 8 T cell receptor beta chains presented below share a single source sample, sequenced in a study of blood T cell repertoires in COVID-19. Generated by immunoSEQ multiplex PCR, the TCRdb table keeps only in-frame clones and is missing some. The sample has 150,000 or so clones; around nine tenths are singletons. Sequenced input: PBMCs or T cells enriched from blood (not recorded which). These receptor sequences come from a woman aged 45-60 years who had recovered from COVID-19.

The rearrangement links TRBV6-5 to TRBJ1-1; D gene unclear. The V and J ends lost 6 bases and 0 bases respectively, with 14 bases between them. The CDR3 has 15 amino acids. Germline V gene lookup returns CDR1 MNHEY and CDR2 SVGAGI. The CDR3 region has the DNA TGTGCCAGCAGAAACGGGGTGGGCCTGAACACTGAAGCTTTCTTT. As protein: CASRNGVGLNTEAFF.

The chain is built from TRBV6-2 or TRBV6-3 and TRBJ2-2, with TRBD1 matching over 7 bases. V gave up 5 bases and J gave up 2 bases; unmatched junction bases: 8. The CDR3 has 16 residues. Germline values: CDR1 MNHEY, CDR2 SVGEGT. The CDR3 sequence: CASSQTTGPNTGELFF. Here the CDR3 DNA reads TGTGCCAGCAGTCAAACGACAGGGCCAAACACCGGGGAGCTGTTTTTT.

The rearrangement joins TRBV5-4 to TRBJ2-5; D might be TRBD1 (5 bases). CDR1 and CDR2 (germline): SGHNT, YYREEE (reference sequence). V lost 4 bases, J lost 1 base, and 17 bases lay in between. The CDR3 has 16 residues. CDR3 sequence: CASSRQGSPLQETQYF. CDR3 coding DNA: TGTGCCAGCAGCCGTCAGGGATCTCCTCTCCAAGAGACCCAGTACTTC.

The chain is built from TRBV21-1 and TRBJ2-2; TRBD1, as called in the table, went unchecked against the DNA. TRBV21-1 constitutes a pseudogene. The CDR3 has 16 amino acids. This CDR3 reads CASSKSPRPGAGELFF. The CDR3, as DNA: TGTGCCAGCAGCAAATCCCCGAGGCCAGGGGCCGGGGAGCTGTTTTTT.

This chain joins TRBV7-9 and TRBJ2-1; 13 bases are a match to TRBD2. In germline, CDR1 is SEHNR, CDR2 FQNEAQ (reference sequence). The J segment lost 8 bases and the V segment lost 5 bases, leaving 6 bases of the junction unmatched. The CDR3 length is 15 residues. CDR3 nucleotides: TGTGCCAGCAGCCCCGGGACTAGCGGGGAAGATGAGCAGTTCTTC. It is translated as CASSPGTSGEDEQFF.

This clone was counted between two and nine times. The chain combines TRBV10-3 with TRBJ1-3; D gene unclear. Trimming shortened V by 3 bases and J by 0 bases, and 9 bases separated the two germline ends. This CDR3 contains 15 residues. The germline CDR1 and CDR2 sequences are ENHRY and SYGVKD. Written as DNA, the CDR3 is TGTGCCATCAGTGACCCCTTGAGCTCTGGAAACACCATATATTTT. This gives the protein CAISDPLSSGNTIYF.

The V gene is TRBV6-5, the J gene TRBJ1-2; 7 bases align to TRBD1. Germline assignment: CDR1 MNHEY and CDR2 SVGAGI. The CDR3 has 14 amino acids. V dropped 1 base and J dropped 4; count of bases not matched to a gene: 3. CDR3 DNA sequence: TGTGCCAGCAGTTACTACCGACAGGGCTATGGCTACACCTTC. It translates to CASSYYRQGYGYTF.

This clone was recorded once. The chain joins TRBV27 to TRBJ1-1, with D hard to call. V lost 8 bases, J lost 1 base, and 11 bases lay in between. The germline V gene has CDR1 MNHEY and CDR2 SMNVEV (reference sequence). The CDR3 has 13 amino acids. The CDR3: CASSLGSNTEAFF. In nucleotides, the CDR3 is TGTGCCAGCTCCCTCGGGTCGAACACTGAAGCTTTCTTT.